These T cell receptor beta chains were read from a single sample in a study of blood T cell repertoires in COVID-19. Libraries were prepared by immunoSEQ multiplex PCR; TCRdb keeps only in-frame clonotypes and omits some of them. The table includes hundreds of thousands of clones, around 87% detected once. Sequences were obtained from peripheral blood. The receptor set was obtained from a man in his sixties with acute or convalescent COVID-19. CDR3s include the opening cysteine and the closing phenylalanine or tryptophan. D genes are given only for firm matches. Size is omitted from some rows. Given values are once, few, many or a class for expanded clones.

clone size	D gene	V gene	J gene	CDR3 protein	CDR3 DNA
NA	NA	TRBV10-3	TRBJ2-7	CANTDTALLCEQYF	TGTGCCAACACGGACACGGCCCTTTTGTGCGAGCAGTACTTC
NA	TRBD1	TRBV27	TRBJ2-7	CASRYQFRGQGIYEQYF	TGTGCCAGCAGATATCAGTTTAGAGGACAGGGTATCTACGAGCAGTACTTC
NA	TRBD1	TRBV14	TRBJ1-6	CASSQMTGNRNSPLHF	TGTGCCAGCAGCCAGATGACAGGGAATCGTAATTCACCCCTCCACTTT
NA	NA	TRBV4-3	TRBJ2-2	CASSQDWGVTGELFF	TGCGCCAGCAGCCAAGATTGGGGGGTCACCGGGGAGCTGTTTTTT
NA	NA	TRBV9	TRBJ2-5	CASSSRGRALETQYF	TGTGCCAGCAGCTCGAGAGGCAGGGCCCTGGAGACCCAGTACTTC
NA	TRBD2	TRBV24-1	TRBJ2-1	CATSDYGSGGNNEQFF	TGTGCCACCAGTGATTACGGCAGCGGGGGGAACAATGAGCAGTTCTTC
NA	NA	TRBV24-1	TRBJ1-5	CATQIGGNQPQHF	TGTGCCACCCAAATAGGGGGAAATCAGCCCCAGCATTTT
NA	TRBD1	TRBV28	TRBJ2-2	CASSPLGTGNTGELFF	TGTGCCAGCAGTCCCCTCGGGACAGGGAACACCGGGGAGCTGTTTTTT
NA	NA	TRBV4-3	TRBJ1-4	CASSPSAGEGEKLFF	TGCGCCAGCAGCCCATCCGCGGGGGAAGGTGAAAAACTGTTTTTT
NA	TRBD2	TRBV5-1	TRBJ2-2	CASSQTSGGFNTGELFF	TGCGCCAGCAGCCAGACTAGCGGGGGCTTTAACACCGGGGAGCTGTTTTTT
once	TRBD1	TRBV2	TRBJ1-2	CASTGTGNYGYTF	TGTGCCAGCACCGGGACAGGGAACTATGGCTACACCTTC
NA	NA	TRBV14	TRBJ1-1	CASSQSQMNTEAFF	TGTGCCAGCAGCCAGTCACAGATGAACACTGAAGCTTTCTTT
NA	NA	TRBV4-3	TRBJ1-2	CASSRQANYGYTF	TGCGCCAGCAGCCGACAAGCTAACTATGGCTACACCTTC
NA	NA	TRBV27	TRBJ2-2	CASTRDRTTGELFF	TGTGCCAGCACTCGAGACAGGACCACCGGGGAGCTGTTTTTT
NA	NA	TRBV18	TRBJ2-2	CASSPRGSGELFF	TGTGCCAGCTCACCGAGGGGGTCCGGGGAGCTGTTTTTT
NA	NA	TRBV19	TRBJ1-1	CASSTGGFTEAFF	TGTGCCAGTAGTACGGGGGGTTTCACTGAAGCTTTCTTT
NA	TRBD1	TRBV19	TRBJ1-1	CASSTQGAINTEAFF	TGTGCCAGTAGTACGCAGGGGGCGATAAACACTGAAGCTTTCTTT
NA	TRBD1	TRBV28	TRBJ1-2	CASSSTGYYGYTF	TGTGCCAGCAGTTCGACAGGGTACTATGGCTACACCTTC
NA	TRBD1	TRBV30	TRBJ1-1	CAWHRGQNTEAFF	TGTGCCTGGCATAGGGGGCAGAACACTGAAGCTTTCTTT
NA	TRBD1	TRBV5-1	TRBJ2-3	CASSPRQGALPSDWYSSTDTQYF	TGCGCCAGCAGCCCTCGACAGGGGGCTCTTCCTAGCGACTGGTATTCTAGCACAGATACGCAGTATTTT
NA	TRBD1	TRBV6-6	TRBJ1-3	CASSPDRERDTIYF	TGTGCCAGCAGCCCCGACAGGGAGAGGGACACCATATATTTT
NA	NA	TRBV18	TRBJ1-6	CASSPQSSYNSPLHF	TGTGCCAGCTCACCACAGAGCTCCTATAATTCACCCCTCCACTTT
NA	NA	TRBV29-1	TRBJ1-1	CSVAGVMNTEAFF	TGCAGTGTCGCCGGGGTGATGAACACTGAAGCTTTCTTT
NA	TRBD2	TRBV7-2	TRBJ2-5	CASSSRGGTVKETQYF	TGTGCCAGCAGCTCCCGGGGGGGGACTGTGAAAGAGACCCAGTACTTC
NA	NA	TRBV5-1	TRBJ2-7	CASSFNRAGAYEQYF	TGCGCCAGCAGCTTCAACAGGGCGGGGGCCTACGAGCAGTACTTC
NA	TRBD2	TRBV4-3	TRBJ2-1	CASSPTGTSGTLTGQFF	TGCGCCAGCAGCCCGACCGGGACTAGCGGGACTCTTACTGGGCAGTTCTTC
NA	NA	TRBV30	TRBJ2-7	CAWSVRVTGSNEQYF	TGTGCCTGGAGTGTCCGCGTAACAGGGTCGAACGAGCAGTACTTC
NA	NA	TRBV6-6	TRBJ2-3	CASSYARPSTDTQYF	TGTGCCAGCAGTTACGCCAGGCCGAGCACAGATACGCAGTATTTT
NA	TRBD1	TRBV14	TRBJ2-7	CASSPRDRYYEQYF	TGTGCCAGCAGCCCCCGGGACAGGTACTACGAGCAGTACTTC
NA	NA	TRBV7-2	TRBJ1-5	CASSLVPPSNQPQHF	TGTGCCAGCAGCTTAGTTCCCCCAAGCAATCAGCCCCAGCATTTT